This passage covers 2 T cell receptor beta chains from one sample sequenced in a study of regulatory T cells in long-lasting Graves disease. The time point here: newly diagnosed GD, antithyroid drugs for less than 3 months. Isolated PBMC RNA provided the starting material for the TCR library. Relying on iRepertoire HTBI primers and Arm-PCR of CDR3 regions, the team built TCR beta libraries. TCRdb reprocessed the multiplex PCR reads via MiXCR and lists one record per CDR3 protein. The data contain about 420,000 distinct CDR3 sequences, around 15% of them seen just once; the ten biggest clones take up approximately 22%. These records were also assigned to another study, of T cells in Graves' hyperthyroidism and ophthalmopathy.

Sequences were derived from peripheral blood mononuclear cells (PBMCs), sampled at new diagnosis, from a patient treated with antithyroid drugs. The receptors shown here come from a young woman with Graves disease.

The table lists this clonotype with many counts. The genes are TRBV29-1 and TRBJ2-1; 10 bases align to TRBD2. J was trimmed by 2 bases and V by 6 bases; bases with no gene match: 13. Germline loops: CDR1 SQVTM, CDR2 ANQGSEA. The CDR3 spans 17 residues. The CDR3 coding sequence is TGCAGCGTCGGCGGGGCCAGCGGGAGGGTAACCTACAATGAGCAGTTCTTC. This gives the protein CSVGGASGRVTYNEQFF.

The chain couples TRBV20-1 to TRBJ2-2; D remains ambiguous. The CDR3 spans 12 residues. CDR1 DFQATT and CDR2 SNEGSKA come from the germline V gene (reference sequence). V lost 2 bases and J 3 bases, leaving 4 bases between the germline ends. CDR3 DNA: TGCAGTGCTAGACGACACACCGGGGAGCTGTTTTTT. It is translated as CSARRHTGELFF.